This section outlines one TCR beta chain sequence together with its context. This clone was seen a few times. What antigen it recognizes has not been identified. No base-level quality is on record; no much larger clone is a single base apart. Trimming accounts for 5 bases at V and 2 bases at J, while the number of junction bases matched to no gene is 3. The germline V gene supplies CDR1 MDHEN and CDR2 SYDVKM. The CDR3 holds 16 amino acids from the cysteine to the phenylalanine. The kept DNA is CDR3 alone, 48 bases in frame from the first base. Each donor gave one peripheral blood draw, averaging approximately 110 mL, which was collected into heparinised tubes. Naive, central memory, regulatory and stem cell-like memory CD4+ T cells were sorted on a BD FACSAria II using a panel including CD45RO, CCR7, CD25, CD127, CD95 and CD27. A purity above 98% was achieved for all sorted populations. Right away, PBMCs were isolated by Lymphoprep density gradient centrifugation and were stained directly, with no culture step. So that batch effects would be minimized, each experiment stained and sorted samples in pairs, pairing one healthy donor with one patient.

This entry is derived from a study of beta chain features in type 1 diabetes (dated by TCRdb to between 2018 and 2020). About the full investigation: Mean age, gender distribution, total cell number and subset yield did not differ between patients and healthy donors. Across all samples, almost 110 million sorted cells were examined, and cell number per subset correlated strongly with RNA yield. The study compared TCRB repertoires of sorted circulating CD4+ T cell subsets between recently diagnosed type 1 diabetes patients and matched healthy donors. Naive and central memory subsets were obtained from all 30 or so donors, but regulatory and stem cell-like memory subsets were isolated from only 8 patients and roughly eight healthy donors. Overall results and qualifications from the work: Because cDNA rather than genomic DNA was sequenced, highly expressing activated cells could have been over-represented, although no difference in activation and CD3 levels was found between groups. Shorter templates might have been favored by PCR, but patient and control samples were amplified and corrected together, so both groups would have been affected equally by any skew. Naive, central memory and regulatory TCRB repertoires appeared to be more alike among patients than among healthy donors. At VDJ recombination sites, type 1 diabetes patients had fewer insertions and more deleted nucleotides, which implies abnormalities in thymic rearrangement. Because small numbers of individuals were included in the HLA sub-analyses, any influence of HLA type on TCRB rearrangement was left unresolved. Type 1 diabetes patients showed a moderate but significant shortening of TCRB CDR3 length in all four CD4+ subsets.

All of the isolated RNA was reverse transcribed with the High Capacity cDNA Reverse Transcription Kit, so expressed TCRB transcripts were sequenced. Deep immunoSEQ sequencing was performed on naive, central memory and regulatory T cell samples, with an average of roughly 3.5 million total reads per sample. Sorted cells were lysed in RLT buffer and RNA was extracted with DNase-treated RNeasy Micro or Mini kits, depending on cell number. To prevent cross-contamination, each cell subset was processed individually, whereas patient and healthy donor samples were processed jointly. The immunoSEQ multiplex PCR was used to amplify TCRB sequences from cDNA, yielding 87-bp fragments that span the CDR3 region. The amplicons were sequenced using the Illumina HiSeq platform. Per the original workflow: Synthetic template baselines were used to correct PCR bias computationally, reads within Hamming distance 2 were collapsed together, and singletons that could not be merged were discarded. Reads were aligned against IMGT so that V, D and J genes, CDR3 length and insertions or deletions at six rearrangement sites could be assigned. Within each subset, clonotype counts were normalized to sorted cell number, and only after that were true diversity and Gini coefficients computed with the tcR R package. The overlap coefficient, calculated on TCRB nucleotide sequences, was used to quantify repertoire sharing. Out-of-frame TCRB sequences from naive cells were analyzed as a proxy for the pre-selection repertoire. TCRdb took this table from immuneACCESS and kept in-frame rearrangements with V and J called. Such tables lack part of the clones; where checked against another copy, unresolved V genes explain under half of the gap, and the rest is unexplained. V and J calls and clone size come straight from that table; D and trimming were deduced from the DNA. The sample table lists over 120,000 clones, more than 9% of them with a count of one. The ten largest clonotypes hold roughly 1.4% of the sample.

The material sequenced was naive CD4+ T cells from blood. The cell subset or site label, as the study defines it: true naive CD4+ T cells. The clonotype originates from a young man in good health. This receptor chain uses TRBV28 and TRBJ2-7; a stretch of 16 junction bases matches TRBD2. DNA sequence: TGTGCCAGCAGTCCGGGACTAGCGGGGGGGCCCTACGAGCAGTACTTC. Its product reads: CASSPGLAGGPYEQYF.